The 13 T cell receptor beta chains below come from one sample, sequenced in a study of shared T cell receptors in the human thymus. Assay used: immunoSEQ multiplex PCR; TCRdb lists only in-frame clones, some missing. Of approximately 760,000 clones in the sample, 80% to 90% were seen once. This sample was also put to use in a study of human thymus T cells.

The sample consisted of thymocytes. Receptors originate from a girl under two years old with a congenital heart defect.

In regard to this clone: The sample holds other DNA sequences that translate to the same CDR3. The chain has TRBV20-1 and TRBJ2-7, with D unclear. The CDR3 spans 11 residues. V lost 0 bases to trimming and J lost 4 bases, with 4 bases between them. Germline loops: CDR1 DFQATT, CDR2 SNEGSKA (reference sequence). The chain's CDR3 is CSARDQYEQYF. The CDR3 bases are TGCAGTGCTAGAGATCAATACGAGCAGTACTTC.

The chain couples TRBV5-8 to TRBJ1-4; no clear D. V gave up 3 bases and J gave up 8 bases, with 17 bases separating them. This CDR3 has 15 residues. Germline lookup yields CDR1 SGHTS and CDR2 YDEGEE. The CDR3 nucleotides are TGTGCCAGCAGCTCGCCTATGGTGGCGGAGGAAAAACTGTTTTTT. Amino acid sequence: CASSSPMVAEEKLFF.

V usage is TRBV4-3 and J usage is TRBJ2-2, with 7 bases lining up with TRBD2. The CDR3 has 14 amino acids. The germline gives CDR1 LGHNA, CDR2 YSLEER. J was trimmed by 7 bases and V by 2 bases; bases with no gene match: 4. The CDR3 spells CASSQPPGGGELFF. The CDR3 nucleotides are TGCGCCAGCAGCCAACCCCCGGGGGGCGGGGAGCTGTTTTTT.

J is TRBJ1-1 and V is TRBV6-1, with D perhaps matching TRBD1 (5 bases). The CDR3 length is 13 residues. The germline CDR1 and CDR2 sequences are MNHNS and SASEGT. V lost 4 bases to trimming and J lost 3 bases, with 9 bases between them. Written as DNA, the CDR3 is TGTGCCAGCAGTGGGGGCAGGGACACTGAAGCTTTCTTT. Translated: CASSGGRDTEAFF.

The rearrangement uses TRBV30 and TRBJ1-3; 8 bases align to TRBD1. V was clipped by 7 bases and J by 0 bases; unmatched bases: 8. The CDR3 is 15 residues long. Per germline, CDR1 GTSNPN and CDR2 SVGIG (reference sequence). The CDR3 DNA reads as TGTGCCTTACGGACAGGGCCGTTCTCTGGAAACACCATATATTTT. This codes for CALRTGPFSGNTIYF.

The gene calls are TRBV27 and TRBJ2-3; 11 bases map to TRBD2. Trimming removed 9 bases from V and 2 bases from J; junction bases left unmatched: 13. The germline gives CDR1 MNHEY, CDR2 SMNVEV (reference sequence). CDR3 length: 17 amino acids. CDR3 loop: CASSGRRLAGNTDTQYF. DNA for the CDR3: TGTGCCAGTTCCGGTCGTCGACTAGCGGGGAACACAGATACGCAGTATTTT.

The V gene is TRBV6-5, the J gene TRBJ2-5, with 8 bases that match TRBD1. With 4 bases clipped from V and 2 bases from J, the junction kept 3 bases outside the gene matches. Per the germline V gene, CDR1 is MNHEY and CDR2 is SVGAGI. CDR3 length: 14 residues. The CDR3: CASSLTGAQETQYF. For the CDR3, the DNA is TGTGCCAGCAGTTTGACAGGGGCACAAGAGACCCAGTACTTC.

The V call is TRBV18, the J call TRBJ1-2; D uncertain. In germline, CDR1 is KGHSH, CDR2 LQKENI. The CDR3 runs to 15 residues. Trimming took 3 bases from V and 5 from J, leaving 16 bases between them. This chain's CDR3 is CASSPQEQTIYGYTF. The DNA of the CDR3 is TGTGCCAGCTCACCGCAGGAACAGACCATTTATGGCTACACCTTC. The variable domain in full, with the rest retrieved from reference TRBV18 and TRBJ1-2, is NAGVMQNPRHLVRRRGQEARLRCSPMKGHSHVYWYRQLPEEGLKFMVYLQKENIIDESGMPKERFSAEFPKEGPSILRIQQVVRGDSAAYFCASSPQEQTIYGYTFGSGTRLTVV.

This clone was recorded once. This chain links TRBV12-5 with TRBJ1-1; D may be TRBD1 (5 bases). V was pared by 6 bases and J by 12 bases, with 17 bases between. The CDR3 contains 12 residues. CDR1 LGHNT and CDR2 FRNRAP come from the germline V gene. The CDR3, as DNA: TGTGCTAGTGGCGCTTCACTGGGGCGAACTTTCTTT. Its protein product is CASGASLGRTFF.

The chain uses TRBV20-1 and TRBJ1-1; a possible D gene is TRBD1 (6 bases). CDR1 is DFQATT and CDR2 is SNEGSKA in the germline V gene (reference sequence). V was shortened by 4 bases and J by 6 bases, with 9 bases between the two germline ends. The CDR3 is 11 amino acids. CDR3 sequence: CSATRGAEAFF. CDR3 DNA: TGCAGTGCTACCAGGGGCGCTGAAGCTTTCTTT.

This sequence joins TRBV2 and TRBJ1-2, with unresolved D. Germline V CDR1 and CDR2: SNHLY, FYNNEI. V was pared by 6 bases and J by 2 bases, with 7 bases between. This CDR3 has 12 residues. Here the CDR3 reads CASRHGNYGYTF. The CDR3 bases are TGTGCCAGCAGACACGGGAACTATGGCTACACCTTC.

This clone was seen only once. The V call is TRBV27, the J call TRBJ2-1; tentative D call: TRBD1 (6 bases). The CDR3 runs 16 residues. Germline V lookup: CDR1 MNHEY, CDR2 SMNVEV (reference sequence). The V gene lost 6 bases and the J gene lost 4 bases, with 19 bases spanning the gap. DNA of the CDR3: TGTGCCAGCAGACTTAGCCCCGGGACACCTTACAATGAGCAGTTCTTC. Translating it yields CASRLSPGTPYNEQFF.

This clone has just a few counts. The J gene is TRBJ1-5, the V gene TRBV19; D is perhaps TRBD1 (5 bases). Deletions cut 10 bases from V and 3 bases from J, with 25 bases between. CDR1 and CDR2 (germline): LNHDA, SQIVND (reference sequence). There are 17 residues in the CDR3. The CDR3 coding sequence is TGTGCCATTCATCTCCGTCCCTTTCAGGGCCCCAATCAGCCCCAGCATTTT. It specifies CAIHLRPFQGPNQPQHF.